Listed below are T cell receptor beta chains from one sample, sequenced in a study of T cell repertoires in cytomegalovirus infection. Using its own MiXCR run on the reads, TCRdb lists one record per CDR3 protein. The repertoire holds approximately 500,000 distinct CDR3 sequences, with 15% to 20% as singletons. Specimen: CD8+ T cells from PBMCs. The receptors derive from a human donor in good health (CMV status not recorded). Some clones in this sample may be carry-over from other donors' samples. The CDR3 runs from the conserved cysteine through the conserved F or W. The D gene is left open where the match is weak. Only some rows state a clone size, as once, few, many or a class for expanded clones.

v_call	j_call	clone_size	d_call	cdr3_nt	cdr3_aa
TRBV12-3/TRBV12-4	TRBJ1-2	many	TRBD1	TGTGCCAGCAGGCCTCCCGGGACAGGGGGTAACTATGGCTACACCTTC	CASRPPGTGGNYGYTF
TRBV5-1	TRBJ1-1	-	TRBD1	TGCGCCAGCAGCCCATCCCGGGACAGGGAGCGGGACACTGAAGCTTTCTTT	CASSPSRDRERDTEAFF
TRBV25-1	TRBJ1-1	few	-	TGTGCCAGCAGCCCCCGACTAGGCAAGCCTGAAGCTTTCTTT	CASSPRLGKPEAFF
TRBV6-2/TRBV6-3	TRBJ2-7	-	TRBD1	TGTGCCAGCAGCCTCGCTCCCCACGGGACAGCTAACGAGAAGTACTTC	CASSLAPHGTANEKYF
TRBV7-9	TRBJ1-3	many	-	TGTGCCAGCAGCCCATATAGAAGCGCTCGGACAGTCGGAAACACCATATATTTT	CASSPYRSARTVGNTIYF
TRBV11-3	TRBJ2-1	-	-	TGTGCCAGCAGCTCCCGGGGGACACACGATGAGCAGTTCTTC	CASSSRGTHDEQFF
TRBV6-5	TRBJ2-5	many	-	TGTGCCAGCAGTTACCCTGGGGGCCAAGAGACCCAGTACTTC	CASSYPGGQETQYF
TRBV7-9	TRBJ2-3	-	TRBD1	TGTGCCAGCAGCGAGGGCGGGACAGGGATGGGGGATACGCAGTATTTT	CASSEGGTGMGDTQYF
TRBV14	TRBJ2-5	-	-	TGTGCCAGCAGCCAATGGGACGGTCAAGAGACCCAGTACTTC	CASSQWDGQETQYF
TRBV6-6	TRBJ1-3	many	TRBD1	TGTGCCAGCAGTTACCCGGACAGGGCGAGAAACACCATATATTTT	CASSYPDRARNTIYF
TRBV2	TRBJ2-1	few	TRBD1	TGTGCCCGTGAGACAGGGCCCAATGAGCAGTTCTTC	CARETGPNEQFF
TRBV12-5	TRBJ2-1	many	-	TGTGCTAGTGGTTTCCCTGGGGGGCACAGGGGATCCTACAATGAGCAGTTCTTC	CASGFPGGHRGSYNEQFF
TRBV27	TRBJ2-7	many	-	TGTGCCAGCAGCCGGGACGGTTACGAGCAGTACTTC	CASSRDGYEQYF
TRBV5-4	TRBJ2-7	-	TRBD2	TGTGCCAGCAGCTACGGGACTAGGGAGGTCGAGCAGTACTTC	CASSYGTREVEQYF
TRBV27	TRBJ2-7	many	TRBD1	TGTGCCAGCAGCAACGGGACAGTTCCTTACGAGCAGTACTTC	CASSNGTVPYEQYF
TRBV10-1	TRBJ2-1	-	-	TGCGCCAGCAGTTCTACGAAGGGGTGGAATGAGCAGTTCTTC	CASSSTKGWNEQFF
TRBV28	TRBJ2-2	few	-	TGTGCCAGCAGTTTAGAGTTCGGGGTAACCGGGGAGCTGTTTTTT	CASSLEFGVTGELFF
TRBV7-6	TRBJ1-6	-	-	TGTGCCAGCAGCCCCGGGGGGGCTAATTCACCCCTCCACTTT	CASSPGGANSPLHF
TRBV19	TRBJ2-1	few	TRBD2	TGTGCCAGTAGTACGCGACTAGCTGCTGAGCAGTTCTTC	CASSTRLAAEQFF
TRBV6-5	TRBJ1-5	many	-	TGTGCCAGCAGGGGGGGGGGCGGCAATCAGCCCCAGCATTTT	CASRGGGGNQPQHF
TRBV25-1	TRBJ2-4	few	-	TGTGCCAGCAGTGTGGGGGGAGCCAAAAACATTCAGTACTTC	CASSVGGAKNIQYF
TRBV19	TRBJ2-1	-	-	TGTGCCAGTACCGAGGATGGGGGTCCGAGGGTTGACTCCTACAATGAGCAGTTCTTC	CASTEDGGPRVDSYNEQFF
TRBV4-2	TRBJ1-5	many	-	TGTGCCAGCAGCCAAGGGACAGTGCGCAATCAGCCCCAGCATTTT	CASSQGTVRNQPQHF
TRBV7-8	TRBJ1-4	-	-	TGTGCCAGCAGGCTGGACCCTAATGAATTTCTGTTTTTT	CASRLDPNEFLFF
TRBV12-5	TRBJ2-7	many	-	TGTGCTAGTGCCTCAGGACGGGGCTACGAGCAGTACTTC	CASASGRGYEQYF
TRBV4-2	TRBJ2-1	-	TRBD2	TGTGCCAGCAGCCAAGAGGACGGGGGGGGCATTAATGAGCAGTTCTTC	CASSQEDGGGINEQFF
TRBV19	TRBJ2-5	-	-	TGTGCCAGTAGTATTGGCCCGAAGGGGTGGGAGACCCAGTACTTC	CASSIGPKGWETQYF
TRBV28	TRBJ2-1	many	-	TGTGCCAGCAGTTTAGTCTTCGTCAATGAGCAGTTCTTC	CASSLVFVNEQFF
TRBV14	TRBJ2-7	once	TRBD2	TGTGCCAGCAGCCAAGGTGCTAGCGGGAGCAACTACGAGCAGTACTTC	CASSQGASGSNYEQYF
TRBV19	TRBJ1-4	many	-	TGTGCCAGTTCCCCCATGGGAGCAACTAATGAAAAACTGTTTTTT	CASSPMGATNEKLFF
TRBV28	TRBJ2-1	many	TRBD2	TGTGCCAGCAGCCCGCTAGCGGGAGGGATATACAATGAGCAGTTCTTC	CASSPLAGGIYNEQFF
TRBV2	TRBJ1-2	many	-	TGTGCCAGCAGTGAAGACGGGATGGGCCATCTGGGCTACACCTTC	CASSEDGMGHLGYTF
TRBV7-9	TRBJ1-1	many	-	TGTGCCAGCAGCTTCGAGGGGGGGGCTGAAGCTTTCTTT	CASSFEGGAEAFF
TRBV5-4	TRBJ2-2	few	TRBD2	TGTGCCAGCAGCTGGACTAGCGGGAGAACCGGGGAGCTGTTTTTT	CASSWTSGRTGELFF
TRBV15	TRBJ2-5	-	TRBD2	TGTGCCACCAGCAAGGATGGGCGGGGGGAAGAGACCCAGTACTTC	CATSKDGRGEETQYF
TRBV4-1	TRBJ1-1	many	-	TGCGCCAGCAGCACCGACCCGAGTAAGAAGGGGGACACTGAAGCTTTCTTT	CASSTDPSKKGDTEAFF
TRBV2	TRBJ1-1	many	-	TGTGCCAGCAGTGAAGCGCTTCGGGGACGGGACACTGAAGCTTTCTTT	CASSEALRGRDTEAFF
TRBV28	TRBJ2-7	many	TRBD2	TGTGCCAGCAGTTATACCGGGAGGGCCTCCTACGAGCAGTACTTC	CASSYTGRASYEQYF
TRBV7-9	TRBJ2-3	many	TRBD2	TGTGCCAGCAGCCGGGAGGGCCCCACAGATACGCAGTATTTT	CASSREGPTDTQYF
TRBV27	TRBJ2-1	few	TRBD2	TGTGCCAGCAGTTTTAAGGTTAGCGGGGGGGACAATGAGCAGTTCTTC	CASSFKVSGGDNEQFF
TRBV27	TRBJ2-7	-	-	TGTGCCAGTCACGGGCTCATGAGCTACGAGCAGTACTTC	CASHGLMSYEQYF
TRBV27	TRBJ2-2	few	-	TGTGCCAGCAGTCTGTCCTCGGGACACCTTGGGAACACCGGGGAGCTGTTTTTT	CASSLSSGHLGNTGELFF
TRBV13	TRBJ2-7	-	TRBD2	TGTGCCAGCAGCTTAGCCCCAGGACTAGCGGGATCCGAGCAGTACTTC	CASSLAPGLAGSEQYF
TRBV7-2	TRBJ2-1	many	-	TGTGCCAGCAGCCCCAGGGGCCTTTACAATGAGCAGTTCTTC	CASSPRGLYNEQFF
TRBV20-1	TRBJ2-7	-	TRBD1	TGCAGTGCTAGACCCCGGGACAGGGGGCTGAGCGAGCAGTACTTC	CSARPRDRGLSEQYF
TRBV6-5	TRBJ1-1	-	-	TGTGCCAGCAGTCCGCTGCAGGTAGCGAACACTGAAGCTTTCTTT	CASSPLQVANTEAFF
TRBV6-5	TRBJ1-3	many	-	TGTGCCAGCAGTTCCTCAAGGGGCGGAAACACCATATATTTT	CASSSSRGGNTIYF